These 20 T cell receptor beta chains came from one sample sequenced in a study of T cell repertoires in cytomegalovirus infection. TCRdb reprocessed the reads with MiXCR, giving one entry per CDR3 protein. The sample has approximately 500,000 distinct CDR3 sequences, 16% seen once. The material sequenced was CD8+ T cells from PBMCs. These receptors originate from a human donor in good health (CMV status not recorded). Some clones in this sample may be carry-over from other donors' samples.

DNA of the CDR3: TGCGCCAGCAGTGAGGGACAGGGGGCGGGAGGAGTCACTGAAGCTTTCTTT. It encodes CASSEGQGAGGVTEAFF. V gene TRBV10-2 combines with J gene TRBJ1-1; 11 bases map to TRBD1. This CDR3 is built from 17 residues. CDR1 and CDR2 (germline): WSHSY, SAAADI. V shed 2 bases, J shed 4 bases, and the junction held 9 bases outside the gene matches.

The chain couples TRBV2 to TRBJ1-5; TRBD1 might be the D (6 bases). Per the germline V gene, CDR1 is SNHLY and CDR2 is FYNNEI. Trimming cost V 3 bases and J 0 bases, with 21 bases left between them. This CDR3 region has 19 residues. CDR3: CASSDRRAGVLYSNQPQHF. The CDR3 DNA follows: TGTGCCAGCAGTGATAGGAGGGCAGGGGTCCTCTATAGCAATCAGCCCCAGCATTTT.

The J gene is TRBJ2-3, the V gene TRBV27; 10 bases agree with TRBD2. The CDR3 is made up of 15 amino acids. Germline lookup yields CDR1 MNHEY and CDR2 SMNVEV (reference sequence). The ends lost 5 bases at V and 2 bases at J; junction bases unmatched: 4. CDR3 nucleotides: TGTGCCAGCAGTATACTAGCGGGGACCACAGATACGCAGTATTTT. Translating it yields CASSILAGTTDTQYF.

The sample holds many counts of this clonotype. The rearrangement joins TRBV6-6 to TRBJ2-2; 9 positions match TRBD1. The CDR3 contains 15 residues. The junction had 3 bases not matched to a gene; V was cut back by 4 bases and J by 3 bases. Per germline, CDR1 MNHNY and CDR2 SVGAGI (reference sequence). The DNA for the CDR3 is TGTGCCAGCAGTTCGACAGGGGGATACACCGGGGAGCTGTTTTTT. Amino acid sequence: CASSSTGGYTGELFF.

This clonotype has at least ten counts. This chain joins TRBV11-2 and TRBJ2-5; tentative D call: TRBD1 (6 bases). Germline-derived CDR1 and CDR2 are SGHAT and FQNNGV. The CDR3 extends over 15 amino acids. With 3 bases removed from V and 2 bases from J, the gap between germline ends came to 13 bases. The CDR3 bases are TGTGCCAGCAGCTTGGAGACAGGATATCAAGAGACCCAGTACTTC. It encodes CASSLETGYQETQYF.

This clonotype was detected only a few times. The rearrangement links TRBV2 to TRBJ2-7; D is unresolved. CDR3 size: 13 residues. Germline V CDR1 and CDR2: SNHLY, FYNNEI. Trimming removed 1 base at V and 5 bases at J, with 9 bases between. The chain's CDR3 is CASSEVAVHEQYF. The CDR3 nucleotides are TGTGCCAGCAGTGAAGTTGCAGTACACGAGCAGTACTTC.

This clonotype was counted only a few times. The chain combines TRBV9 with TRBJ2-6; D remains unclear. The germline CDR1 and CDR2 sequences are SGDLS and YYNGEE. V lost 0 bases, J lost 2 bases, and 12 bases lay in between. This CDR3 comprises 17 residues. In DNA, the CDR3 is TGTGCCAGCAGCGTAGTACCAGTTCCGGCTGGGGCCAACGTCCTGACTTTC. Translated: CASSVVPVPAGANVLTF. Filled out from reference TRBV9 and TRBJ2-6, the complete variable domain reads DSGVTQTPKHLITATGQRVTLRCSPRSGDLSVYWYQQSLDQGLQFLIQYYNGEERAKGNILERFSAQQFPDLHSELNLSSLELGDSALYFCASSVVPVPAGANVLTFGAGSRLTVL.

There are many counts of this clonotype. Compared with germline, one end of the junction differs, possibly owing to a read error. V and J are TRBV7-2 and TRBJ2-3; 7 positions agree with TRBD1. The CDR3 has 10 amino acids. Germline lookup yields CDR1 SGHTA and CDR2 FQGNSA. CDR3 DNA: TGTGCCAGCAGCTTAGGGACAGGTGATTTT. Residues: CASSLGTGDF. Complete variable domain (other parts from reference TRBV7-2 and TRBJ2-3): GAGVSQSPSNKVTEKGKDVELRCDPISGHTALYWYRQSLGQGLEFLIYFQGNSAPDKSGLPSDRFSAERTGGSVSTLTIQRTQQEDSAVYLCASSLGTGDFGPGTRLTVL.

This clonotype was found many times. The genes are TRBV11-2 and TRBJ1-4; 7 bases match TRBD1. CDR1 is SGHAT, CDR2 FQNNGV, per germline. The CDR3 consists of 15 residues. V gave up 2 bases and J gave up 6 bases; unmatched junction bases: 6. Here the CDR3 reads CASSLIARGDEKLFF. In nucleotides, the CDR3 is TGTGCCAGCAGCTTAATAGCCAGGGGGGATGAAAAACTGTTTTTT.

A remark on this clonotype: One end of the junction fails to match germline, which may point to a read error. This chain joins TRBV9 and TRBJ2-7, with D perhaps assigned TRBD1 or TRBD2 (5 bases each). Germline V gene lookup returns CDR1 SGDLS and CDR2 YYNGEE. This CDR3 has 15 residues. CDR3 amino acids: CASSTNRDGTYEQHF. The CDR3 DNA reads as TGTGCCAGCAGCACTAATCGGGACGGGACCTACGAGCAGCACTTC.

This clonotype was detected only a few times. This chain joins TRBV18 and TRBJ2-4, with D perhaps TRBD1 or TRBD2 (5 bases each). The CDR3 consists of 14 residues. The germline V gene has CDR1 KGHSH and CDR2 LQKENI. V lost 0 bases and J lost 8, with 11 bases in between. CDR3 amino acids: CASSPPEQEDIQYF. The CDR3 coding sequence is TGTGCCAGCTCACCACCGGAACAGGAGGACATTCAGTACTTC.

In its sample, this clonotype was seen many times. V gene TRBV7-8 combines with J gene TRBJ1-6; no clear D. CDR3 length: 16 residues. Trimming shortened V by 4 bases and J by 0 bases, and 10 bases separated the two germline ends. Germline V lookup: CDR1 SGHVS, CDR2 FQNEAQ. This chain's CDR3 is CASSSDLRSYNSPLHF. DNA of the CDR3: TGTGCCAGCAGCTCGGATCTGCGCTCCTATAATTCACCCCTCCACTTT.

The chain has TRBV4-1 and TRBJ2-3; TRBD2 might be the D (7 bases). This CDR3 region has 16 residues. V was shortened by 4 bases and J by 3 bases, with 17 bases between the two germline ends. Germline V gives CDR1 MGHRA, CDR2 YSYEKL. CDR3 in DNA: TGCGCCAGCAGCCCCCGGGGAGGGGGGGGGACAGATACGCAGTATTTT. The encoded protein is CASSPRGGGGTDTQYF.

This clonotype showed up just a few times. The V and J genes are TRBV19 and TRBJ2-2, with D possibly TRBD2 on 5 matching bases. Trimming shortened V by 6 bases and J by 0 bases, and 8 bases separated the two germline ends. The CDR3 is made up of 14 amino acids. Germline V gives CDR1 LNHDA, CDR2 SQIVND (reference sequence). CDR3: CASRRTANTGELFF. The CDR3 bases are TGTGCCAGTAGAAGGACTGCGAACACCGGGGAGCTGTTTTTT. The variable domain in full, with the rest retrieved from reference TRBV19 and TRBJ2-2, is DGGITQSPKYLFRKEGQNVTLSCEQNLNHDAMYWYRQDPGQGLRLIYYSQIVNDFQKGDIAEGYSVSREKKESFPLTVTSAQKNPTAFYLCASRRTANTGELFFGEGSRLTVL.

This clonotype was recorded many times. This chain joins TRBV7-6 and TRBJ2-5; 16 nucleotides line up with TRBD2. CDR1 and CDR2 (germline): SGHVS, FNYEAQ. The CDR3 length is 19 residues. V trimming: 5 bases; J trimming: 2 bases; junction bases outside the gene matches: 11. The CDR3 DNA reads as TGTGCCAGCAGCCCATCTCCGGGACTAGCGGGAGGGGGTCAAGAGACCCAGTACTTC. It is translated as CASSPSPGLAGGGQETQYF.

This clonotype was counted between two and nine times. This rearrangement joins TRBV20-1 to TRBJ1-3; TRBD1 matches 9 bases. Germline V gene data show CDR1 as DFQATT and CDR2 as SNEGSKA (reference sequence). The CDR3 is 16 residues long. Germline trimming cut 5 bases from V and 0 bases from J; bases unmatched to any gene: 8. For the CDR3, the DNA is TGCAGTGCTCCCCACAGGGGGCCTATCTCTGGAAACACCATATATTTT. Residues: CSAPHRGPISGNTIYF.

Concerning this clonotype: The missing conserved phenylalanine or tryptophan at the end of this CDR3 makes a read error likely. The chain couples TRBV28 to TRBJ1-5, with TRBD1 matching over 8 bases. V gave up 3 bases and J gave up 2 bases; unmatched junction bases: 15. The germline V gene has CDR1 MDHEN and CDR2 SYDVKM. The CDR3 is 19 residues long. CDR3: CASSLEWGTGGGGNQPQHC. The CDR3 coding sequence is TGTGCCAGCAGTTTGGAGTGGGGTACAGGGGGTGGTGGCAATCAGCCCCAGCATTGT.

The CDR3 region is CASSLSHRTATNEKLFF. CDR3 sequence (DNA): TGTGCCAGCAGTTTATCCCACCGCACAGCAACTAATGAAAAACTGTTTTTT. The chain combines TRBV27 with TRBJ1-4; unclear D gene. Trimming shortened V by 0 bases and J by 0 bases, and 11 bases separated the two germline ends. The V gene's germline CDR1 is MNHEY and CDR2 SMNVEV (reference sequence). This CDR3 comprises 17 residues.

This clonotype came up many times. The V call is TRBV7-9, the J call TRBJ2-7, with D tentatively TRBD1 (6 bases). Trimming pared 1 base from V and 2 bases from J, leaving 12 bases between. The CDR3 loop spans 15 amino acids. The germline V gene has CDR1 SEHNR and CDR2 FQNEAQ (reference sequence). CDR3 residues: CASSLDRELPYEQYF. The CDR3 bases are TGTGCCAGCAGCTTAGACAGGGAGTTACCCTACGAGCAGTACTTC.

This clonotype was detected once. The chain recombines TRBV5-1 with TRBJ2-1; D remains ambiguous. Germline V gene sequence: CDR1 SGHRS, CDR2 YFSETQ. CDR3 length: 16 amino acids. V was trimmed by 0 bases and J by 0 bases, leaving 10 bases between them. CDR3 DNA sequence: TGCGCCAGCAGCTTGGTTGCGCTCCTCTCCTACAATGAGCAGTTCTTC. Its translation is CASSLVALLSYNEQFF.